The 21 T cell receptor beta chains below come from one sample, sequenced in a study of human T cells and chemical hapten exposure. Regarding time point: healthy volunteer bleed at 6 weeks. Someone pulled total RNA out of unfractionated whole blood. TCRdb re-called the RACE reads through MiXCR, storing one row per CDR3 protein. The sample lists around 47,000 distinct CDR3 sequences, about 4% seen once, with roughly 5.9% in the top ten. The source material was whole blood. The receptors stem from a human donor in good health. Some clones in this sample may be carry-over from other donors' samples.

This clonotype was observed at least ten times. This chain connects TRBV10-3 to TRBJ2-3; TRBD1 or TRBD2 may be the D gene (6 bases each). Germline loops: CDR1 ENHRY, CDR2 SYGVKD. V gave up 3 bases and J gave up 6 bases, with 10 bases separating them. The CDR3 loop spans 13 amino acids. The CDR3 DNA reads as TGTGCCATCAGTGACACAGGGAGGGATACGCAGTATTTT. Amino acid sequence: CAISDTGRDTQYF.

This clonotype was recorded many times. The chain has TRBV12-3 or TRBV12-4 and TRBJ1-2, with TRBD1 as a possible D gene (5 bases). This CDR3 has 12 amino acids. The V and J ends lost 5 bases and 4 bases respectively, with 8 bases between them. The CDR3 DNA reads as TGTGCCAGCAGTAGGGACGGCTATGGCTACACCTTC. It codes for CASSRDGYGYTF.

This clonotype was recorded a few times. The rearrangement links TRBV6-6 to TRBJ1-2; TRBD1 might be the D (5 bases). V was pared by 7 bases and J by 7 bases, with 16 bases between. The CDR3 sequence is 13 residues long. Looked up from germline, CDR1 is MNHNY and CDR2 is SVGAGI (reference sequence). This CDR3 reads CASTLDTTGGYTF. The CDR3 region has the DNA TGTGCCAGCACCCTGGACACGACTGGTGGCTACACCTTC.

The genes are TRBV28 and TRBJ1-6; 9 bases are a match to TRBD1. V was clipped by 7 bases and J by 14 bases; unmatched bases: 12. The CDR3 is 14 amino acids. CDR1 is MDHEN, CDR2 SYDVKM, per germline. The CDR3 spells CASIPRPGQGTLHF. The CDR3 DNA follows: TGTGCCAGCATTCCCCGCCCGGGACAGGGCACCCTCCACTTT.

The table lists this clonotype with a few counts. This chain uses TRBV27 with TRBJ2-7, with 8 positions matching TRBD1. This CDR3 contains 22 residues. The germline gives CDR1 MNHEY, CDR2 SMNVEV (reference sequence). Losses at the gene ends were 0 bases for V and 2 bases for J; bases not matched to a gene: 24. CDR3 coding DNA: TGTGCCAGCAGTTTATCGATATTCCCCACAGGGGGAGGCCTAGGGAAAGCCTACGAGCAGTACTTC. Amino acid sequence: CASSLSIFPTGGGLGKAYEQYF.

This clonotype was seen at least ten times. The genes are TRBV3-1 and TRBJ2-5, with D unresolved. Germline lookup yields CDR1 LGHDT and CDR2 YNNKEL (reference sequence). This CDR3 comprises 13 residues. V shed 6 bases and J shed 2 bases, with 10 bases lying between them. For the CDR3, the DNA is TGTGCCAGCAGAAAGACTGGTCAAGAGACCCAGTACTTC. Protein product: CASRKTGQETQYF.

This clonotype has at least ten counts. The rearrangement links TRBV13 to TRBJ1-1; maybe TRBD1 (5 bases). V gave up 2 bases and J gave up 11 bases, with 15 bases separating them. Germline CDR1 and CDR2: PRHDT and FYEKMQ (reference sequence). This CDR3 spans 13 amino acids. This CDR3 is CASSLRGREMAFF. CDR3 bases: TGTGCCAGCAGCTTAAGGGGCCGGGAAATGGCTTTCTTT.

This clonotype was seen many times. The rearrangement uses TRBV7-9 and TRBJ2-5; D remains unclear. This CDR3 has 14 residues. Trimming pared 4 bases from V and 1 base from J, leaving 10 bases between. The germline gives CDR1 SEHNR, CDR2 FQNEAQ (reference sequence). CDR3 sequence reads: CASSSGMLQETQYF. The CDR3 bases are TGTGCCAGCAGCTCCGGTATGCTCCAAGAGACCCAGTACTTC.

With respect to this clonotype: Being one base from a much bigger clone, this may be a read error. This chain's CDR3 is CTSSLGGGDEQFF. The DNA for the CDR3 is TGTACCAGCTCCCTAGGGGGTGGGGATGAGCAGTTCTTC. The chain has TRBV6-5 and TRBJ2-1, with D possibly matching TRBD1 (6 bases). Germline CDR1 reads MNHEY; CDR2 reads SVGAGI. The CDR3 covers 13 residues.

This clonotype was picked up many times. This chain links TRBV28 with TRBJ2-2; TRBD1 agrees at 10 bases. From germline, CDR1 is MDHEN and CDR2 SYDVKM. V shed 2 bases, J shed 16 bases, and the junction held 4 bases outside the gene matches. The CDR3 covers 12 residues. CDR3 sequence (DNA): TGTGCCAGCAGTTTAGGGACAGGGGTGGCGTTTTTT. Translating it yields CASSLGTGVAFF.

This clonotype has at least ten counts. The chain carries TRBV10-3 and TRBJ2-7, with no clear D. This CDR3 is 12 amino acids long. V shed 5 bases and J shed 0 bases, with 5 bases lying between them. Germline V CDR1 and CDR2: ENHRY, SYGVKD. As DNA, the CDR3 is TGTGCCATCAGTCATAGCTCCTACGAGCAGTACTTC. Its protein is CAISHSSYEQYF.

With respect to this clonotype: This may arise from a read error, as a much more abundant clone is one base away. The chain joins TRBV29-1 to TRBJ1-1; D is ambiguous. CDR1 and CDR2 (germline): SQVTM, ANQGSEA. Trimming shortened V by 4 bases and J by 1 base, and 16 bases separated the two germline ends. CDR3 length: 15 amino acids. DNA of the CDR3: TGCAGCGTTGTAGATCTTGGCAGGCAGAACACTGAAGCTTTCTTT. Protein: CSVVDLGRQNTEAFF.

This clonotype was counted many times. This CDR3 reads CASSLGASRRNQPQHF. CDR3 DNA: TGTGCCAGCAGCTTGGGTGCAAGCCGGCGAAATCAGCCCCAGCATTTT. The chain recombines TRBV5-6 with TRBJ1-5; no definite D call. V was shortened by 0 bases and J by 4 bases, with 14 bases between the two germline ends. The germline gives CDR1 SGHDT, CDR2 YYEEEE. CDR3 size: 16 residues.

This clonotype showed up many times. The chain employs TRBV20-1 and TRBJ2-7, with D possibly matching TRBD2 (5 bases). Trimming removed 2 bases at V and 4 bases at J, with 6 bases between. Germline V gives CDR1 DFQATT, CDR2 SNEGSKA (reference sequence). This CDR3 comprises 11 residues. CDR3 sequence reads: CSARWEYEQYF. Here the CDR3 DNA reads TGCAGTGCTAGATGGGAGTACGAGCAGTACTTC.

This clonotype has a count of ten or more. The chain couples TRBV14 to TRBJ2-7; TRBD1 matches at 7 bases. This CDR3 comprises 16 residues. Germline assignment: CDR1 SGHDN and CDR2 FVKESK. With 1 base clipped from V and 5 bases from J, the junction kept 11 bases outside the gene matches. For the CDR3, the DNA is TGTGCCAGCAGCCAAGTCAGGGACAGCTTGTTTCACGAGCAGTACTTC. Its translation is CASSQVRDSLFHEQYF.

This clonotype was observed at least ten times. This rearrangement joins TRBV20-1 to TRBJ1-3; 10 bases match TRBD1. The germline V gene has CDR1 DFQATT and CDR2 SNEGSKA (reference sequence). J gave up 0 bases and V 6 bases, and 5 bases lay outside the gene matches. This CDR3 region has 15 residues. The CDR3, as DNA: TGCAGTGCAGGACAGGGGGTTTCCTCTGGAAACACCATATATTTT. Translating it yields CSAGQGVSSGNTIYF.

This clonotype was detected ten times or more. The chain joins TRBV27 to TRBJ2-3; 7 positions match TRBD2. CDR3 length: 15 amino acids. The germline V gene has CDR1 MNHEY and CDR2 SMNVEV (reference sequence). The V and J ends lost 5 bases and 7 bases, in that order; junction bases with no gene match: 12. The CDR3 region is CASSGEGRYTYTQYF. Here the CDR3 DNA reads TGTGCCAGCAGTGGGGAGGGCCGATATACATATACGCAGTATTTT.

The table lists this clonotype with a few counts. The V and J genes are TRBV5-4 and TRBJ1-3; TRBD1 matches at 7 bases. Germline V gene sequence: CDR1 SGHNT, CDR2 YYREEE (reference sequence). V trimming: 3 bases; J trimming: 3 bases; junction bases outside the gene matches: 0. This CDR3 has 13 residues. The CDR3 bases are TGTGCCAGCAGCTACAGGGGTGGAAACACCATATATTTT. Protein product: CASSYRGGNTIYF.

This clonotype was recorded many times. The chain links TRBV29-1 to TRBJ2-3, with D unresolved. Looked up from germline, CDR1 is SQVTM and CDR2 is ANQGSEA. Trimming stripped 3 bases from V and 4 bases from J, with 5 bases between. This CDR3 is built from 11 residues. The CDR3 is CSVDSADTQYF. The CDR3 DNA is TGCAGCGTTGATTCGGCAGATACGCAGTATTTT.

This rearrangement joins TRBV30 to TRBJ1-2; a weak D match, TRBD1 (5 bases). Trimming removed 0 bases at V and 0 bases at J, with 8 bases between. The CDR3 contains 14 residues. Germline V gives CDR1 GTSNPN, CDR2 SVGIG (reference sequence). The DNA of the CDR3 is TGTGCCTGGAGTGTTGGGGGAGCTAACTATGGCTACACCTTC. Residues: CAWSVGGANYGYTF. The whole variable domain, remainder taken from reference TRBV30 and TRBJ1-2, is SQTIHQWPATLVQPVGSPLSLECTVEGTSNPNLYWYRQAAGRGLQLLFYSVGIGQISSEVPQNLSASRPQDRQFILSSKKLLLSDSGFYLCAWSVGGANYGYTFGSGTRLTVV.

This clonotype was detected many times. The rearrangement joins TRBV4-1 to TRBJ1-5; no clear D gene. Trimming removed 0 bases from V and 0 bases from J, with 9 bases in between. The CDR3 contains 16 residues. The germline CDR1 and CDR2 sequences are MGHRA and YSYEKL. The CDR3 coding sequence is TGCGCCAGCAGCCAAGATTTAGGTGGTAGCAATCAGCCCCAGCATTTT. This translates into CASSQDLGGSNQPQHF.